This T cell receptor delta chain came from a study of gamma-delta T cells after stem cell transplantation. TCRdb re-called clones from the RT-PCR reads using CATT. The table lists roughly 3,300 delta-chain clones, approximately 5.1% of them singletons. This clone was detected ten times or more. Input material: gamma-delta T cells. The clonotype originates from a human donor. It is not recorded whose cells these are; they may come from a transplant donor.

In DNA, the CDR3 is TGTGCCTGTGACACCCTGCTGGGGGGGGACACCGATAAACTCATCTTT. Its translation: CACDTLLGGDTDKLIF. The chain combines TRDV2 with TRDJ1; 7 bases are a match to TRDD3. The trim removed 0 bases at V and 0 bases at J, leaving 6 bases unmatched. CDR1 and CDR2 from the germline V gene are GEAIGNYY and EKD. The CDR3 consists of 16 residues.